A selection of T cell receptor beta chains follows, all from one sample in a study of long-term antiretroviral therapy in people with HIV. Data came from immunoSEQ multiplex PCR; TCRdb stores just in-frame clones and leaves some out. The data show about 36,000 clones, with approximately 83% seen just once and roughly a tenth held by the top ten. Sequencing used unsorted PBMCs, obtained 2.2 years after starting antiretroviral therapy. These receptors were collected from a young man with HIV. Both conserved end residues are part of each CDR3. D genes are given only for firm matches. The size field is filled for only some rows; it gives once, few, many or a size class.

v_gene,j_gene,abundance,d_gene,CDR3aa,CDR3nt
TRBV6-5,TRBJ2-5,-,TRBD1,CASSLQGPIKETQYF,TGTGCCAGCAGTTTACAGGGGCCCATAAAAGAGACCCAGTACTTC
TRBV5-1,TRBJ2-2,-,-,CASSLSRGNTGELFF,TGCGCCAGCAGCTTGTCCAGGGGCAACACCGGGGAGCTGTTTTTT
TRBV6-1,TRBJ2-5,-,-,CASSDTLRRETQYF,TGTGCCAGCAGTGACACACTAAGAAGAGAGACCCAGTACTTC
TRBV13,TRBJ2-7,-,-,CASSLGLGEGKNEQYF,TGTGCCAGCAGCTTAGGCCTAGGGGAAGGAAAAAACGAGCAGTACTTC
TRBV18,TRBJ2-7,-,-,CASSVRTDTYEQYF,TGTGCCAGCTCAGTCAGGACGGATACCTACGAGCAGTACTTC
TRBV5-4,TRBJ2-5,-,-,CASSLSGPQETQYF,TGTGCCAGCAGCTTGTCAGGGCCACAAGAGACCCAGTACTTC
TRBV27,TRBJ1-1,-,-,CASRRMGPRTEAFF,TGTGCCAGCAGACGGATGGGACCGAGGACTGAAGCTTTCTTT
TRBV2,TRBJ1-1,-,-,CASSIGWRTEAFF,TGTGCCAGCAGCATAGGGTGGCGCACTGAAGCTTTCTTT
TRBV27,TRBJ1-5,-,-,CASSKTGSGQPQHF,TGTGCCAGCAGTAAAACAGGTTCGGGACAGCCCCAGCATTTT
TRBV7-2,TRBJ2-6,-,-,CASSQTRVGIGANVLTF,TGTGCCAGCAGCCAGACCCGGGTGGGGATCGGGGCCAACGTCCTGACTTTC
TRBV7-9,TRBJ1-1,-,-,CASSLSGANTEAFF,TGTGCCAGCAGCTTATCCGGGGCGAACACTGAAGCTTTCTTT
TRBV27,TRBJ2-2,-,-,CASSVGFKIGELFF,TGTGCCAGCAGTGTAGGGTTTAAGATCGGGGAGCTGTTTTTT
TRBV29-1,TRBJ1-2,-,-,CSVEAGGKDYGYTF,TGCAGCGTTGAAGCGGGGGGGAAGGACTATGGCTACACCTTC
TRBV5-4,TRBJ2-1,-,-,CASSPGRGEQFF,TGTGCCAGCAGCCCGGGTCGGGGTGAGCAGTTCTTC
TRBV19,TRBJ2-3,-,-,CASTPGRRTDTQYF,TGTGCCAGTACCCCGGGCCGACGCACAGATACGCAGTATTTT
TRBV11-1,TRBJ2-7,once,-,CASSRQASYEQYF,TGTGCCAGCAGCCGACAGGCATCCTACGAGCAGTACTTC
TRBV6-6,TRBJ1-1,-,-,CASSYGGPGEAFF,TGTGCCAGCAGTTACGGGGGGCCGGGTGAAGCTTTCTTT
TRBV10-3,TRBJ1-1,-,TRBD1,CAISPDRGTEAFF,TGTGCCATCAGTCCCGACAGGGGCACTGAAGCTTTCTTT
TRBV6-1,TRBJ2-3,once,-,CASSELWTRQYF,TGTGCCAGCAGTGAGCTGTGGACACGGCAGTATTTT
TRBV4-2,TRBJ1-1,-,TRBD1,CASSQVLGQVRQRNTEAFF,TGTGCCAGCAGCCAGGTCCTGGGACAGGTTCGTCAGAGGAACACTGAAGCTTTCTTT
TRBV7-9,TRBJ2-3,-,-,CASSLAESKPTDTQYF,TGTGCCAGCAGCTTAGCGGAAAGTAAACCCACAGATACGCAGTATTTT
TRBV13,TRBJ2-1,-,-,CASPPRGVSYNEQFF,TGTGCCAGCCCCCCGAGAGGGGTCTCCTACAATGAGCAGTTCTTC
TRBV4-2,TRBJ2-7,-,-,CASSQDEQGNEQYF,TGTGCCAGCAGCCAAGACGAACAGGGTAACGAGCAGTACTTC